This TCR beta chain was recovered during a study of vaccination and CD4 T cells after COVID-19. Study at large: SARS-CoV-2, HCoV-NL63, HCoV-OC43 and HCoV-229E supplied the overlapping spike peptides used to stimulate cells. Study observations and caveats: A nonsignificant median increase from about 22 to 38 SARS-CoV-2-reactive clonotypes was observed.

To note about this clonotype: Its antigen is currently unknown.

CDR3 length equals 14 residues. Trimming removed 0 bases at V and 5 bases at J, with 10 bases between. Germline V gene data show CDR1 as SGHTA and CDR2 as FQGNSA. The Oncomine TCR Beta short-read assay generated sequence data from the DNA of cultured CD4+ T cells. Cultures of CD4+ T cells served as the source for extracting genomic DNA. TCRdb re-called the PCR reads through MiXCR, storing one row per CDR3 protein. The sample carries about 21,000 distinct CDR3 sequences, roughly half recorded once. The treatment was: approximately 10-day PBMC culture with coronavirus spike peptide pools or control peptides (ViraFEST assay). The ViraFEST method relied on peptide pools to expand antigen-specific T cells, followed by TCR sequencing.

J is TRBJ2-5 and V is TRBV7-2; D not certain. Source material: CD4+ T cells from blood, cultured in vitro. The receptor comes from a human donor who had recovered from COVID-19. CDR3 residues: CASSLAGLRETQYF. The CDR3 region has the DNA TGTGCCAGCAGCTTAGCAGGGTTGAGGGAGACCCAGTACTTC.